This T cell receptor (beta chain) was found in a study of T cells in Graves' hyperthyroidism and ophthalmopathy. Recently diagnosed hyperthyroidism of less than 2 months' duration affected patients aged 18 to 65. Regarding the study as a whole: A model built on 13 V-J features separated ophthalmopathy from stable hyperthyroidism.

Amplification yielded TCR beta CDR3 regions, with RNA transcripts as the source. An initial round of RT-PCR targeting the TCR CDR3 relied on the HTBI primer set. TCRdb called the multiplex PCR reads again in MiXCR, with one record for every CDR3 protein. The sample includes approximately 300,000 distinct CDR3 sequences, over 15% of them seen just once. This clonotype was seen repeatedly, ten times or more. Its matching antigen is unknown. Per the germline V gene, CDR1 is MDHEN and CDR2 is SYDVKM. Trimming removed 4 bases from V and 9 bases from J, with 16 bases in between. This CDR3 contains 13 residues.

This chain connects TRBV28 to TRBJ2-7; D may match TRBD1 or TRBD2 (6 bases each). This sequence was found in a man aged 30 to 45 with Graves' hyperthyroidism. Input material: blood. The CDR3 bases are TGTGCCAGCAGTTACGGACGAGGGGGGTTGCAGTACTTC. Protein: CASSYGRGGLQYF.